This T cell receptor (beta chain) was found in a study of identical twins. The sample holds many counts of this clonotype. Trimming shortened V by 6 bases and J by 1 base, and 12 bases separated the two germline ends. Germline V gives CDR1 WSHSY, CDR2 SAAADI. The CDR3 has 15 amino acids. Each CDR3 protein gets one entry after TCRdb re-called the 5' RACE reads with MiXCR. The table shows roughly 290,000 distinct CDR3 sequences, with 7.5% to 9.5% occurring only once. These data were likewise used in another study, on yellow fever vaccine responses in identical twins.

Material for sequencing was CD8+ T cells sorted from blood. The receptor was derived from a woman younger than 30 in good health. The V gene is TRBV10-2, the J gene TRBJ2-2; D remains ambiguous. The CDR3 protein is CASRTPNGNTGELFF. Here the CDR3 DNA reads TGCGCCAGCAGGACCCCTAACGGGAACACCGGGGAGCTGTTTTTT.